A single T cell receptor beta chain is shown here with its context. This sample was included in a study of blood T cell repertoires in COVID-19. Generated by immunoSEQ multiplex PCR, the TCRdb table keeps only in-frame clones and is missing some. The profile covers 250,000 to 300,000 clones, with around 90% appearing a single time and 9.5% to 13% taken by the ten largest. The receptor comes from a woman in her seventies with COVID-19, enrolled during active disease. The sequenced sample consisted of peripheral blood.

DNA for the CDR3: TGTGCCAGCAGCTTCTTTCGGACTAACACAGATACGCAGTATTTT. This gives the protein CASSFFRTNTDTQYF. This chain joins TRBV7-9 and TRBJ2-3, with D perhaps TRBD2 (6 bases). The germline V gene encodes CDR1 SEHNR and CDR2 FQNEAQ (reference sequence). The CDR3 consists of 15 residues. V lost 3 bases and J 2 bases, leaving 12 bases between the germline ends.